This T cell receptor beta chain was identified in a study of blood T cell repertoires in COVID-19. Looking at the study overall: COVID-19 samples from acute and convalescent phases originated in the United States, Italy and Spain. PBMCs, B-cell-depleted T cells, or T cells provided the cDNA or gDNA that made up the material.

TCRdb keeps only in-frame clones here, not all; method: immunoSEQ multiplex PCR. This sample yields roughly 50,000 clones, of which approximately 80% are seen a single time; 50% to 75% belongs to the top ten. Looked up from germline, CDR1 is SGHTA and CDR2 is FQGNSA. Trimming cost V 7 bases and J 0 bases, with 18 bases left between them. This CDR3 has 16 amino acids. Sequenced sample: peripheral blood. The origin of this receptor is a man aged 65 to 79 with acute or convalescent COVID-19. The chain is built from TRBV7-2 and TRBJ1-1; D is ambiguous. CDR3 amino acids: CASIPALWAMNTEAFF. CDR3 nucleotide sequence: TGTGCCAGCATTCCCGCTTTATGGGCCATGAACACTGAAGCTTTCTTT.